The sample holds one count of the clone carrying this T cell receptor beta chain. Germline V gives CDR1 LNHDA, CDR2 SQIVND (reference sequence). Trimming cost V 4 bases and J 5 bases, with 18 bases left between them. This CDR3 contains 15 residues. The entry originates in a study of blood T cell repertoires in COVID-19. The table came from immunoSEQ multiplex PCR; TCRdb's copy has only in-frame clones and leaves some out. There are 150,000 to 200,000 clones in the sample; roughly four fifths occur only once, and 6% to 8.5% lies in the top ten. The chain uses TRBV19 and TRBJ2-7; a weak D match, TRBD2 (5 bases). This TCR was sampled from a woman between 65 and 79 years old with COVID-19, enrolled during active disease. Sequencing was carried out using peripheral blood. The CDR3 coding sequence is TGTGCCAGTAGTAAGGGAGCTGTAGTGTCTGACGAGCAGTACTTC. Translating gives CASSKGAVVSDEQYF.